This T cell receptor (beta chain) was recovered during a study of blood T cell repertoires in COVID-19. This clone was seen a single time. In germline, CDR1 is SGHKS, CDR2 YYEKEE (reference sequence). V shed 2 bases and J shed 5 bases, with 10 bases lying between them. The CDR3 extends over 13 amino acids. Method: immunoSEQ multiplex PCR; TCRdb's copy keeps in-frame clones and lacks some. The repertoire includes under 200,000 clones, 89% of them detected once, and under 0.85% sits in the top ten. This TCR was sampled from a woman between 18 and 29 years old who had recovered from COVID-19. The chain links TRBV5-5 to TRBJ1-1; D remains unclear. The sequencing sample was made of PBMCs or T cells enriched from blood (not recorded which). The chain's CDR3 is CASSLLSRTEAFF. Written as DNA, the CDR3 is TGTGCCAGCAGCTTACTATCGAGGACTGAAGCTTTCTTT.